This TCR beta chain was profiled in a study of blood T cell repertoires in COVID-19. Study-wide context: Sources were T cells, B-cell-depleted T cells, or PBMCs; the material itself was cDNA or gDNA.

Trimming shortened V by 5 bases and J by 0 bases, and 20 bases separated the two germline ends. This CDR3 region has 17 residues. Germline CDR1 is LNHDA and CDR2 is SQIVND (reference sequence). Authors' analysis steps: The assay estimated nucleated cells by amplifying reference gene primers. The protocol was immunoSEQ multiplex PCR, while the TCRdb copy is restricted to in-frame clones and leaves out a portion. V and J calls and clone size are as listed in that table; D and trimming were resolved from the DNA. This table has fewer than 180,000 clones, approximately 86% appearing once. The origin of this receptor is a woman aged 55-70 years with active or convalescent COVID-19. The chain joins TRBV19 to TRBJ2-7; possibly TRBD2 for D (5 bases). The sequenced sample consisted of peripheral blood. The DNA of the CDR3 is TGTGCCAGTAGTGGCAAGGGAGTGGGCGGTCACTCCTACGAGCAGTACTTC. The encoded protein is CASSGKGVGGHSYEQYF.